A selection of T cell receptor beta chains follows, all from one sample in a study of blood T cell repertoires in COVID-19. Generated by immunoSEQ multiplex PCR, the TCRdb table keeps only in-frame clones and is missing some. The sample includes about 64,000 clones, around 84% of them seen just once. The sequenced material came from peripheral blood. The origin of the receptors is a man between 50 and 59 years old with active COVID-19. Each CDR3 is given with its conserved first and last residue. D genes are given only for firm matches. The size entry is marked missing in some rows and otherwise reads once, few, many or a size class.

d_gene,v_gene,j_gene,abundance,CDR3nt,CDR3aa
TRBD2,TRBV9,TRBJ2-1,.,TGTGCCAGCAGCACTAGCGGGAGATCTAAGTTCTTC,CASSTSGRSKFF
TRBD2,TRBV2,TRBJ2-5,once,TGTGCCAGCAGCCGGGGACTAGCAGAAGAGACCCAGTACTTC,CASSRGLAEETQYF
TRBD1,TRBV14,TRBJ2-2,once,TGTGCCAGCAGCCAGAGACAGGGAAGCACCGGGGAGCTGTTTTTT,CASSQRQGSTGELFF
.,TRBV4-2,TRBJ1-6,few,TGTGCCAGCAGCCAAGACCAGGCTGGAAATTCACCCCTCCACTTT,CASSQDQAGNSPLHF
TRBD2,TRBV7-2,TRBJ2-3,.,TGTGCCAGCAGCTTGAGTAGCGGGAGAGCAGATACGCAGTATTTT,CASSLSSGRADTQYF
TRBD1,TRBV7-8,TRBJ1-6,.,TGTGCCAGCAGCTTAGGGCTAGGGACAGGGTTTTCACCCCTCCACTTT,CASSLGLGTGFSPLHF
TRBD2,TRBV6-5,TRBJ2-7,.,TGTGCCAGCAGACACACAGGACTAGCTAACGAGCAGTACTTC,CASRHTGLANEQYF
TRBD1,TRBV28,TRBJ2-7,.,TGTGCCAGCAGGACTACTAACAGGGGACCCTACGAGCAGTACTTC,CASRTTNRGPYEQYF
.,TRBV30,TRBJ1-2,.,TGTGCCTGGAGTGCTGAAACAGACAGTGGGGGCTACACCTTC,CAWSAETDSGGYTF
.,TRBV25-1,TRBJ1-2,.,TGTGCCAGCAGTGAAGCCGGACATAACTATGGCTACACCTTC,CASSEAGHNYGYTF
TRBD1,TRBV6-5,TRBJ1-2,.,TGTGCCAGCAGTCAGGGGGCGAGAGGCTACACCTTC,CASSQGARGYTF
TRBD1,TRBV6-5,TRBJ1-6,.,TGTGCCAGCAGTTACCAGACAGGGCTTAATTCACCCCTCCACTTT,CASSYQTGLNSPLHF
TRBD1,TRBV23-1,TRBJ1-2,.,TGCGCCAGCAGTCAATCCCATGGACTCCGGGACCTCAGGGGGTATGGCTACACCTTC,CASSQSHGLRDLRGYGYTF
TRBD2,TRBV30,TRBJ2-7,once,TGTGCCTGGAGTCGGCAGGGAGGGCTTGAGCAGTACTTC,CAWSRQGGLEQYF
TRBD1,TRBV6-5,TRBJ2-1,.,TGTGCCAGCAGATGGAGACAGGGGGGACTCGGTGAGCAGTTCTTC,CASRWRQGGLGEQFF
.,TRBV6-6,TRBJ2-2,.,TGTGCCAGCAGTTCTACTAGCACCGGGGAGCTGTTTTTT,CASSSTSTGELFF
.,TRBV7-2,TRBJ1-5,few,TGTGCCAGCAGCCTAACTAATCAGCCCCAGCATTTT,CASSLTNQPQHF
.,TRBV10-3,TRBJ1-1,once,TGTGCCATCAGTGAAGGCGGGGGCAGGGGGAACACTGAAGCTTTCTTT,CAISEGGGRGNTEAFF
TRBD1,TRBV5-1,TRBJ2-7,.,TGCGCCAGCAGCTTCCGGGACAGGGACCCTGCGTTCTTC,CASSFRDRDPAFF
TRBD1,TRBV5-1,TRBJ1-1,.,TGCGCCAGCAGCTTGGAGGCAGGGGGGAGTGGTGAAGCTTTCTTT,CASSLEAGGSGEAFF
TRBD1,TRBV15,TRBJ2-4,.,TGTGCCACCAGGGACAGGGTTGGCAAAAACATTCAGTACTTC,CATRDRVGKNIQYF
.,TRBV6-6,TRBJ1-3,.,TGTGCCAGCGGCCCCGAGGACACCATATATTTT,CASGPEDTIYF
TRBD1,TRBV6-7,TRBJ2-4,.,TGTGCCAGCAGTGACATGGACAGGGCCAAAAACATTCAGTACTTC,CASSDMDRAKNIQYF
.,TRBV4-2,TRBJ2-5,.,TGTGCCAGCAGCCAAGATGTCGAAGAGACCCAGTACTTC,CASSQDVEETQYF
.,TRBV5-1,TRBJ2-2,.,TGCGCCAGCACCAGGGACATTACGACCGGGGAGCTGTTTTTT,CASTRDITTGELFF
.,TRBV4-2,TRBJ2-1,.,TGTGCCAGCAGCCAAGTAGAACATGAGCAGTTCTTC,CASSQVEHEQFF
TRBD1,TRBV4-1,TRBJ2-7,few,TGCGCCAGCAGCCAAGGGTCGACAGGGGCCTACGAGCAGTACTTC,CASSQGSTGAYEQYF
TRBD1,TRBV2,TRBJ2-5,.,TGTGCCACCCAAGGGACAGTCCTTCAAGAGACCCAGTACTTC,CATQGTVLQETQYF
TRBD1,TRBV19,TRBJ1-2,.,TGTGCCAGTAGTACCCCTGGGACAGCTAACTATGGCTACACCTTC,CASSTPGTANYGYTF
TRBD2,TRBV10-2,TRBJ2-3,.,TGCGCCAGCACCACCGGGACTAGCCACACAGATACGCAGTATTTT,CASTTGTSHTDTQYF
TRBD2,TRBV19,TRBJ2-1,.,TGTGCCAGTAGTGGGAGAGCGGGGGGTGGGAATGAGCAGTTCTTC,CASSGRAGGGNEQFF
TRBD2,TRBV5-4,TRBJ2-1,.,TGTGCCAGCAGCTTAAAACAGGCGGGGGGGCTCGGTGAGCAGTTCTTC,CASSLKQAGGLGEQFF
.,TRBV6-1,TRBJ2-7,.,TGTGCCAGCAGTGAAGGGCCGACGCGGGGAGAGGAGCAGTACTTC,CASSEGPTRGEEQYF
.,TRBV4-1,TRBJ2-2,.,TGCGCCAGCAGCCAGGTGGGGCCGAACACCGGGGAGCTGTTTTTT,CASSQVGPNTGELFF
.,TRBV10-3,TRBJ2-1,.,TGTGCCATCAGGGGAGTGGTGAATGAGCAGTTCTTC,CAIRGVVNEQFF
.,TRBV7-9,TRBJ1-2,.,TGTGCCAGCAGCTTAAAACTCCTATATGGCTACACCTTC,CASSLKLLYGYTF
.,TRBV28,TRBJ1-5,.,TGTGCCAGCAGTGGGTCGTCTAGGCCCCAGCATTTT,CASSGSSRPQHF
TRBD2,TRBV19,TRBJ2-1,.,TGTGCCAGTAGAACCGGGACTAGCGGGAGCTTGAATGAGCAGTTCTTC,CASRTGTSGSLNEQFF
.,TRBV11-2,TRBJ2-6,.,TGTGCCAGCAGCTTGGCCGCGACTAGATCCGGGGCCAACGTCCTGACTTTC,CASSLAATRSGANVLTF
.,TRBV5-6,TRBJ2-7,.,TGTGCCAGCAGCTCCCCAGGGTCGGTGGTTCGGGAGCAGTACTTC,CASSSPGSVVREQYF
TRBD1,TRBV2,TRBJ1-2,.,TGTGCCAGCAGTGAAACAGGGGTAAACTATGGCTACACCTTC,CASSETGVNYGYTF
TRBD2,TRBV12-5,TRBJ2-1,.,TGTGCTAGTGGTTTGGTACGAGGGCTAGAGACTAGCGCCCGAGGGGAGCAGTTCTTC,CASGLVRGLETSARGEQFF
.,TRBV5-6,TRBJ1-2,once,TGTGCCAGCAGCCGACTCCAGGGTCCCTATGGCTACACCTTC,CASSRLQGPYGYTF